What follows are 25 T cell receptor beta chains derived from one specimen sequenced in a study of T cell repertoires in cytomegalovirus infection. No antigen is known for these receptors. TCRdb called the reads again in MiXCR, with one record for every CDR3 protein. The sample comprises some 940,000 distinct CDR3 sequences, about a third of which are singletons, and 13% rests with the top ten. Specimen: cultured CD8+ T cells from PBMCs, collected from culture after CMV antigen stimulation. The receptors were sampled from a human donor in good health (CMV status not recorded). Some clones in this sample may be carry-over from other donors' samples.

This clonotype was seen at least ten times. The chain employs TRBV7-8 and TRBJ2-1; the match to TRBD2 covers 12 bases. The CDR3 has 18 residues. Germline CDR1 reads SGHVS; CDR2 reads FQNEAQ. Trimming took 3 bases from V and 3 from J; bases not matched to a gene: 9. CDR3 DNA sequence: TGTGCCAGCAGCTTCCTAGCGGGGGGGCAAAAGGACTACAATGAGCAGTTCTTC. It is translated as CASSFLAGGQKDYNEQFF.

In regard to this clonotype: An end of the junction differs from the germline gene, which may be a read error. The V and J genes are TRBV4-2 and TRBJ1-2; TRBD1 agrees at 9 bases. The CDR3 is 19 residues long. CDR1 and CDR2 from the germline V gene are LGHNA and YNFKEQ. CDR3 residues: CASSEEVGWDREETYGYTF. CDR3 bases: TGTGCCAGCAGCGAAGAGGTGGGGTGGGACAGGGAGGAGACCTATGGCTACACCTTC.

This clonotype was picked up one time. The chain links TRBV11-2 to TRBJ2-3; D remains unclear. Germline V gene data show CDR1 as SGHAT and CDR2 as FQNNGV. CDR3 size: 12 residues. V shed 5 bases and J shed 6 bases, with 9 bases lying between them. The CDR3 loop is CASSAQWDTQYF. The CDR3 DNA sequence: TGTGCCAGCAGCGCCCAGTGGGATACGCAGTATTTT.

The J gene is TRBJ2-1, the V gene TRBV20-1; 10 bases are a match to TRBD1. Trimming removed 6 bases from V and 7 bases from J; junction bases left unmatched: 6. The CDR3 runs 13 residues. The germline CDR1 and CDR2 sequences are DFQATT and SNEGSKA (reference sequence). The CDR3 is CSARQGARNEQFF. The CDR3 DNA sequence: TGCAGTGCACGACAGGGGGCACGTAATGAGCAGTTCTTC.

This clonotype has only a few counts. The chain uses TRBV11-1 and TRBJ2-1, with 10 bases aligning to TRBD2. V shed 5 bases and J 12 bases; nucleotides not matched to a gene: 13. The germline gives CDR1 SGHAT, CDR2 FQDESV (reference sequence). The CDR3 has 15 amino acids. The DNA for the CDR3 is TGTGCCAGCAGCCCCTGGGAGCGGGGGGGCCATCGGCAGTTCTTC. Protein product: CASSPWERGGHRQFF. Complete variable domain (other parts from reference TRBV11-1 and TRBJ2-1): EAEVAQSPRYKITEKSQAVAFWCDPISGHATLYWYRQILGQGPELLVQFQDESVVDDSQLPKDRFSAERLKGVDSTLKIQPAELGDSAMYLCASSPWERGGHRQFFGPGTRLTVL.

The chain uses TRBV7-9 and TRBJ2-7; either TRBD1 or TRBD2 may supply D (5 bases each). Germline CDR1 SEHNR, CDR2 FQNEAQ (reference sequence). V gave up 6 bases and J gave up 0 bases, with 9 bases separating them. CDR3 size: 13 residues. The CDR3, as DNA: TGTGCCAGCAGGCCAGGGAGCTCCTACGAGCAGTACTTC. This gives the protein CASRPGSSYEQYF.

The V and J genes are TRBV12-3 or TRBV12-4 and TRBJ1-2; D ambiguous. Trimming stripped 4 bases from V and 7 bases from J, with 13 bases between. This CDR3 is built from 13 residues. Written as DNA, the CDR3 is TGTGCCAGCAGTTCAGCGGTGTTTCGTGGCTACACCTTC. This translates into CASSSAVFRGYTF.

The chain couples TRBV6-5 to TRBJ1-2; D unresolved. The V end lost 0 bases, the J end lost 6 bases, and 8 bases lay between the germline ends. Germline loops: CDR1 MNHEY, CDR2 SVGAGI. This CDR3 comprises 13 residues. The chain's CDR3 is CASSYSMANGYTF. The CDR3 nucleotides read TGTGCCAGCAGTTACTCGATGGCGAATGGCTACACCTTC.

The chain combines TRBV12-3 or TRBV12-4 with TRBJ1-2; TRBD1 matches at 9 bases. The CDR3 length is 15 residues. The V and J ends lost 5 bases and 6 bases, in that order; junction bases with no gene match: 10. The CDR3: CASSSRDRVQHGYTF. The CDR3 DNA follows: TGTGCCAGCAGTAGCCGGGACAGGGTTCAACATGGCTACACCTTC.

The gene calls are TRBV5-1 and TRBJ2-7, with 10 nucleotides matching TRBD2. V lost 1 base to trimming and J lost 5 bases; unmatched junction nucleotides: 6. The germline CDR1 and CDR2 sequences are SGHRS and YFSETQ. The CDR3 sequence is 15 residues long. The DNA for the CDR3 is TGCGCCAGCAGCTTGTCGTCTAGCGGGGGTCACGAGCAGTACTTC. This sequence encodes CASSLSSSGGHEQYF.

The table lists this clonotype with a few counts. V gene TRBV12-3 or TRBV12-4 combines with J gene TRBJ1-1, with TRBD1 as a possible D gene (5 bases). Trimming pared 4 bases from V and 8 bases from J, leaving 11 bases between. The length of the CDR3 is 12 residues. The DNA for the CDR3 is TGTGCCAGCAGTTGGGGGAGCCTAGAAGCTTTCTTT. Translating it yields CASSWGSLEAFF.

The chain links TRBV20-1 to TRBJ1-2; D is possibly TRBD1 (6 bases). The CDR3 length is 16 residues. The germline gives CDR1 DFQATT, CDR2 SNEGSKA (reference sequence). Trimming left V 4 bases short and J 3 bases short, with 21 bases between. CDR3 nucleotides: TGCAGTGCTAAAAGCCCTGAGGCGGGGGGCGACTATGGCTACACCTTC. Amino acid sequence: CSAKSPEAGGDYGYTF.

V gene TRBV5-4 combines with J gene TRBJ1-1; TRBD1 aligns across 7 bases. CDR1 SGHNT and CDR2 YYREEE come from the germline V gene (reference sequence). The CDR3 runs to 15 residues. Trimming removed 2 bases from V and 4 bases from J; junction bases left unmatched: 8. CDR3 bases: TGTGCCAGCAGCTTTTCTGCAGGGGGAGGCACTGAAGCTTTCTTT. It is translated as CASSFSAGGGTEAFF.

Comments on this clonotype: A read error may be the cause here, since a much bigger clone is one base away. The chain combines TRBV7-6 with TRBJ1-5, with 9 bases identical to TRBD1. CDR3 length equals 15 residues. The germline V gene encodes CDR1 SGHVS and CDR2 FNYEAQ. The CDR3 spells CVSSLGQGSLQPQHF. CDR3 nucleotide sequence: TGTGTCAGCAGCCTGGGACAGGGAAGTCTGCAGCCCCAGCATTTT.

A few counts support this clonotype. The chain recombines TRBV12-3 or TRBV12-4 with TRBJ2-7; TRBD1 or TRBD2 may be the D gene (6 bases each). The CDR3 extends over 16 amino acids. V lost 5 bases and J lost 0, with 17 bases in between. The CDR3 sequence: CASSPRVGGSSYEQYF. CDR3 nucleotide sequence: TGTGCCAGCAGTCCCAGAGTAGGGGGGAGCTCCTACGAGCAGTACTTC.

This clonotype has a handful of counts. V and J are TRBV6-1 and TRBJ1-1; D unclear. The CDR3 has 14 amino acids. CDR1 MNHNS and CDR2 SASEGT come from the germline V gene. V was pared by 6 bases and J by 1 base, with 12 bases between. DNA for the CDR3: TGTGCCAGCAGAGTTTTGCCTGGGAACACTGAAGCTTTCTTT. It specifies CASRVLPGNTEAFF.

The genes are TRBV9 and TRBJ2-3; D might be TRBD2 (6 bases). Per germline, CDR1 SGDLS and CDR2 YYNGEE. V lost 2 bases and J lost 4, with 14 bases in between. The length of the CDR3 is 15 residues. This chain's CDR3 is CASSVGGEPSDTQYF. The CDR3 nucleotides read TGTGCCAGCAGCGTGGGCGGGGAGCCCTCAGATACGCAGTATTTT.

A note on this clonotype: A read error is possible here, since a much larger clone lies one base away. The V and J genes are TRBV6-1 and TRBJ1-2, with D perhaps TRBD1 (5 bases). This CDR3 region has 14 residues. Germline CDR1 is MNHNS and CDR2 is SASEGT. The CDR3 spells CVSRPDNAYYGYTF. The CDR3 DNA sequence: TGTGTCAGCAGACCGGACAATGCCTACTATGGCTACACCTTC.

The chain employs TRBV12-3 or TRBV12-4 and TRBJ2-1; TRBD2 matches at 15 bases. J was trimmed by 3 bases and V by 4 bases; bases with no gene match: 7. The CDR3 is 18 residues long. CDR3 in amino acids: CASSSRTSGGAFYNEQFF. In nucleotides, the CDR3 is TGTGCCAGCAGTTCCCGGACTAGCGGGGGGGCCTTCTACAATGAGCAGTTCTTC.

This clonotype turned up a few times. V usage is TRBV5-5 and J usage is TRBJ1-5, with 10 bases fitting TRBD1. This CDR3 has 17 amino acids. J gave up 3 bases and V 0 bases, and 6 bases lay outside the gene matches. Germline V lookup: CDR1 SGHKS, CDR2 YYEKEE (reference sequence). The CDR3 DNA is TGTGCCAGCAGCTTGGGCCGACAGGGGGCTTACAATCAGCCCCAGCATTTT. It is translated as CASSLGRQGAYNQPQHF.

J is TRBJ2-2 and V is TRBV7-8, with TRBD2 matching over 12 bases. The CDR3 runs to 16 residues. Germline V lookup: CDR1 SGHVS, CDR2 FQNEAQ. The V segment lost 1 base and the J segment 10 bases; nucleotides outside the gene matches: 7. CDR3 amino acids: CASSLELAGGGEELFF. DNA for the CDR3: TGTGCCAGCAGCTTAGAACTAGCGGGGGGCGGGGAGGAGCTGTTTTTT.

This clonotype was found many times. This chain's CDR3 is CASSLGVGGGYNEQFF. CDR3 in DNA: TGTGCCAGCAGCTTAGGGGTGGGCGGGGGATACAATGAGCAGTTCTTC. V and J are TRBV7-2 and TRBJ2-1; TRBD2 agrees at 7 bases. CDR1 is SGHTA, CDR2 FQGNSA, per germline. The CDR3 length is 16 residues. V shed 1 base and J 4 bases; nucleotides not matched to a gene: 7.

This clonotype was recorded many times. The gene calls are TRBV5-5 and TRBJ2-1, with 8 bases that match TRBD2. V was clipped by 5 bases and J by 3 bases; unmatched bases: 4. Germline CDR1 SGHKS, CDR2 YYEKEE (reference sequence). The CDR3 totals 14 residues. The CDR3 region is CASSRTSGYNEQFF. In nucleotides, the CDR3 is TGTGCCAGCAGTAGAACTAGCGGCTACAATGAGCAGTTCTTC.

This clonotype was seen a handful of times. J is TRBJ2-3 and V is TRBV5-4, with TRBD2 matching over 13 bases. CDR1 and CDR2 from the germline V gene are SGHNT and YYREEE (reference sequence). CDR3 size: 17 residues. V lost 5 bases to trimming and J lost 5 bases; unmatched junction nucleotides: 11. CDR3 protein: CASSSLLAGGPGDTQYF. The CDR3 nucleotides read TGTGCCAGCAGTTCTTTACTAGCGGGGGGGCCAGGAGATACGCAGTATTTT.

This clonotype was counted only a few times. The V call is TRBV12-3 or TRBV12-4, the J call TRBJ1-5; tentatively, D is TRBD1 (5 bases). This CDR3 is built from 15 residues. V was shortened by 7 bases and J by 2 bases, with 15 bases between the two germline ends. The CDR3 DNA follows: TGTGCCAGCACCAAAAGAGGGGTTGGCAATCAGCCCCAGCATTTT. Protein: CASTKRGVGNQPQHF.